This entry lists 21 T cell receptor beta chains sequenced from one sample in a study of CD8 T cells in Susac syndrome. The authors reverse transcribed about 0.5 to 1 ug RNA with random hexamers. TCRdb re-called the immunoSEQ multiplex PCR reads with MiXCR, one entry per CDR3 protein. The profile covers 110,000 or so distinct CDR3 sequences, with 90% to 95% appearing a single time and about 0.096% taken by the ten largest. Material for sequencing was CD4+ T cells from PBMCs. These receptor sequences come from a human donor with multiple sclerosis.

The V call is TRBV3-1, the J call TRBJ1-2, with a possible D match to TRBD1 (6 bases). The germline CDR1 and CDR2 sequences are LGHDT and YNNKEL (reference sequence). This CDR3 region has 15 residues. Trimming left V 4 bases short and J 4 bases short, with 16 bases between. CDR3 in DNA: TGTGCCAGCAGCCCCTCCGGGACACGGTCCTATGGCTACACCTTC. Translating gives CASSPSGTRSYGYTF.

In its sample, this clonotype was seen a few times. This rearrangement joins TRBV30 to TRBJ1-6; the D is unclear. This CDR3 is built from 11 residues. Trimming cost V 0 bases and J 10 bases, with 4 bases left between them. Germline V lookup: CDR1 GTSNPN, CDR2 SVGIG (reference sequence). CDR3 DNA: TGTGCCTGGAGTGTAAGCTCACCCCTCCACTTT. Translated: CAWSVSSPLHF.

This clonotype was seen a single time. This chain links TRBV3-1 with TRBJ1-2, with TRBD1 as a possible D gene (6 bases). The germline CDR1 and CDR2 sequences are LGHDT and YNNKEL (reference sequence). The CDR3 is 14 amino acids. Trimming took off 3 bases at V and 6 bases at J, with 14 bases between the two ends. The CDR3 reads CASSQDRSLDGYTF. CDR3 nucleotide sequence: TGTGCCAGCAGCCAGGACAGAAGCCTGGATGGCTACACCTTC.

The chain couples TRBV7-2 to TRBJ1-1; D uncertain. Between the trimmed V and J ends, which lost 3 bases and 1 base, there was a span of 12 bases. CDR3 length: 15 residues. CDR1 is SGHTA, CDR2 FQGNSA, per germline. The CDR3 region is CASSFSRPGNTEAFF. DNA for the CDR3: TGTGCCAGCAGCTTCTCTAGGCCCGGGAACACTGAAGCTTTCTTT.

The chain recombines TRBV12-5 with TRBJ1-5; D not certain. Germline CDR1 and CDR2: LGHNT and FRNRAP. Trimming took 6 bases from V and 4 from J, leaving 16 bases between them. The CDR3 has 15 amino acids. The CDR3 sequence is CASGRLGSRNQPQHF. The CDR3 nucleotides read TGTGCTAGTGGCCGACTGGGGTCGAGGAATCAGCCCCAGCATTTT.

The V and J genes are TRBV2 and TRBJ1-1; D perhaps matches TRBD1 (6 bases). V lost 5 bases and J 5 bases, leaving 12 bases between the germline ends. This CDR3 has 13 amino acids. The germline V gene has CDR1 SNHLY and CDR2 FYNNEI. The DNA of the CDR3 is TGTGCCAGCAGTATCCAGGGGAATACTGAAGCTTTCTTT. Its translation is CASSIQGNTEAFF.

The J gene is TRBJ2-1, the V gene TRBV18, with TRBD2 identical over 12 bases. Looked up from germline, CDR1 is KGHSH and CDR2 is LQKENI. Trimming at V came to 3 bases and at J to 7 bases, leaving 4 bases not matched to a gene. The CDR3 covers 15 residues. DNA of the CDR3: TGTGCCAGCTCACCCCCGGGACTAGCGGGTAATGAGCAGTTCTTC. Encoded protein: CASSPPGLAGNEQFF.

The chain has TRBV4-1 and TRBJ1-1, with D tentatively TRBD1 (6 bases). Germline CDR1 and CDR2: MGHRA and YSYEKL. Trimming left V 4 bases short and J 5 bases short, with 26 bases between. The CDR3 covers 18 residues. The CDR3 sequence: CASSPSIGQGQKKTEAFF. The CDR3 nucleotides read TGCGCCAGCAGCCCCTCGATCGGGCAGGGGCAAAAGAAGACTGAAGCTTTCTTT.

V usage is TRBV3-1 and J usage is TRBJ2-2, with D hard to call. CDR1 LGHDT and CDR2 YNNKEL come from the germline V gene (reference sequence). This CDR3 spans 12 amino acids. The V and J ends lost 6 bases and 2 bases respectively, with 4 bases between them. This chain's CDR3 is CASSQNTGELFF. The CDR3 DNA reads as TGTGCCAGCAGTCAAAACACCGGGGAGCTGTTTTTT. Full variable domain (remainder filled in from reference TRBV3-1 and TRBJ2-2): DTAVSQTPKYLVTQMGNDKSIKCEQNLGHDTMYWYKQDSKKFLKIMFSYNNKELIINETVPNRFSPKSPDKAHLNLHINSLELGDSAVYFCASSQNTGELFFGEGSRLTVL.

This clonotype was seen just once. CDR3 sequence (DNA): TGCAGTGCTAGAACCGGGACAGGCTATGGCTACACCTTC. Protein: CSARTGTGYGYTF. This chain uses TRBV20-1 with TRBJ1-2, with 8 bases that match TRBD1. CDR1 is DFQATT, CDR2 SNEGSKA, per germline (reference sequence). The CDR3 contains 13 residues. J gave up 4 bases and V 2 bases, and 3 bases lay outside the gene matches.

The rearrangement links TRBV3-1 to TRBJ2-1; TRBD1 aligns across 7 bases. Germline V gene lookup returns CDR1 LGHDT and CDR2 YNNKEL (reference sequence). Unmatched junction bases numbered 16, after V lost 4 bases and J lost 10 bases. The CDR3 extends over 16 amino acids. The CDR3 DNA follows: TGTGCCAGCAGCCCCTCCGAAGGGGGCCCACTATTGGAGCAGTTCTTC. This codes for CASSPSEGGPLLEQFF.

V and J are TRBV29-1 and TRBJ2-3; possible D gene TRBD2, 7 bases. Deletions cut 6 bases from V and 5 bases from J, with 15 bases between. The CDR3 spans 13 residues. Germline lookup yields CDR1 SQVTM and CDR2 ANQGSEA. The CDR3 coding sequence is TGCAGCGTCCAATGGGGGGGCGAAGATACGCAGTATTTT. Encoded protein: CSVQWGGEDTQYF.

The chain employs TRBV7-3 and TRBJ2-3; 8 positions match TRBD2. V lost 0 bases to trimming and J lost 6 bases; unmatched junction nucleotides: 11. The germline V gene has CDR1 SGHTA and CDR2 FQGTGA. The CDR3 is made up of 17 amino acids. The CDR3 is CASSLTFRGGLSDTQYF. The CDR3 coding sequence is TGTGCCAGCAGCTTAACGTTCCGGGGGGGCCTGTCGGATACGCAGTATTTT.

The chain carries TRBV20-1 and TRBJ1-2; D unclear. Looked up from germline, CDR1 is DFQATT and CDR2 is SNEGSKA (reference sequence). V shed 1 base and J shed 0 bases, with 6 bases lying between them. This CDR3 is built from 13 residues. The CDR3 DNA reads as TGCAGTGCTAGAGTCCCGGCTAACTATGGCTACACCTTC. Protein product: CSARVPANYGYTF.

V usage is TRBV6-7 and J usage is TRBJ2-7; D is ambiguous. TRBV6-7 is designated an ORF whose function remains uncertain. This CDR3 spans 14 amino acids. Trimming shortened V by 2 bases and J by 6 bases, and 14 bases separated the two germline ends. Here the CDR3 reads CASSYRCVSSEQYF. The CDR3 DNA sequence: TGTGCCAGCAGTTACCGTTGCGTTTCCAGCGAGCAGTACTTC.

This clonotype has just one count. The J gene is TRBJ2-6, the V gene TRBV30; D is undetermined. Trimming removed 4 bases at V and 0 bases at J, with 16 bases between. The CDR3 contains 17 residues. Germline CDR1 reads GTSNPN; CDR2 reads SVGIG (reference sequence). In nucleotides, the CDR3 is TGTGCCTGGAATTCAGGTCAGGTGATCTCTGGGGCCAACGTCCTGACTTTC. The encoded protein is CAWNSGQVISGANVLTF.

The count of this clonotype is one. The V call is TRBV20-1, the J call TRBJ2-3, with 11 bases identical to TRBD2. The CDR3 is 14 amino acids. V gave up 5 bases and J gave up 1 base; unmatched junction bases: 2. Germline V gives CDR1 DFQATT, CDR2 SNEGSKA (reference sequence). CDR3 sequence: CSAGGLAGTDTQYF. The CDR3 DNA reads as TGCAGTGCTGGGGGACTAGCGGGCACAGATACGCAGTATTTT.

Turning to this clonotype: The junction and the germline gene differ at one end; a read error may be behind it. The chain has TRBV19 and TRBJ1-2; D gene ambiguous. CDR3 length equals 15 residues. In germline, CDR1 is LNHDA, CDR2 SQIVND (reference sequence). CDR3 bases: TGTGCCAGTAGTCTAGAACACCTTACTAACTATGGCTACACCTTC. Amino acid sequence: CASSLEHLTNYGYTF.

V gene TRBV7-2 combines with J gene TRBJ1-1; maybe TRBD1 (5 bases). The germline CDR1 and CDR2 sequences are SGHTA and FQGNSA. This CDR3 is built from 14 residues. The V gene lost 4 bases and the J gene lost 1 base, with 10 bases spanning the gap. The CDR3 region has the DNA TGTGCCAGCAGCTCACAACAGGAGAACACTGAAGCTTTCTTT. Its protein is CASSSQQENTEAFF.

The CDR3 region has the DNA TGCAGAGGACAGAGCCCGAACACTGAAGCTTTCTTT. It is translated as CRGQSPNTEAFF. The rearrangement links TRBV20-1 to TRBJ1-1, with a possible D match to TRBD1 (6 bases). Per the germline V gene, CDR1 is DFQATT and CDR2 is SNEGSKA (reference sequence). This CDR3 contains 12 residues.

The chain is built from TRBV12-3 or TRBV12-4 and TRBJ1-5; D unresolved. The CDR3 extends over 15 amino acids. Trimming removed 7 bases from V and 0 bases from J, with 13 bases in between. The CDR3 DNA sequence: TGTGCCAGCAAACGACAAGGGAGTAGCAATCAGCCCCAGCATTTT. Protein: CASKRQGSSNQPQHF.